This is a list of T cell receptor beta chains from one sample in a study of T cell changes during pregnancy in multiple sclerosis. Profiled with immunoSEQ multiplex PCR; TCRdb holds only in-frame clones, not every one. The top ten hold roughly 12% of the sample, which has about 38,000 clones, about 91% seen once. The sequenced sample was CD8+ T cells from peripheral blood mononuclear cells, obtained after pregnancy. Receptors were obtained from a female donor with multiple sclerosis, enrolled in a pregnancy study. The CDR3 runs from the conserved cysteine through the conserved F or W. D genes are given only for firm matches. Clone size is shown for a subset of rows, as once, few, many or a class of expanded clone.

14	few	TRBV30	-	TRBJ1-5	TGTGCCTGGAGTAGGACAGTAGGCAATCAGCCCCAGCATTTT	CAWSRTVGNQPQHF
15	-	TRBV5-1	-	TRBJ2-5	TGCGCCAGCACCCCCCGCAGGGACAACCAAGAGACCCAGTACTTC	CASTPRRDNQETQYF
15	medium-sized	TRBV27	-	TRBJ2-7	TGTGCCAGCAGTCTTGGAGTCTATGGCTCCTACGAGCAGTACTTC	CASSLGVYGSYEQYF
15	-	TRBV5-6	-	TRBJ2-3	TGTGCCAGCAGCTTAAGACAAACTAGCACAGATACGCAGTATTTT	CASSLRQTSTDTQYF
14	-	TRBV7-9	TRBD1	TRBJ2-7	TGTGCCAGCAGCTGGGGACAGGGGGCAGGTGAGCAGTACTTC	CASSWGQGAGEQYF
13	-	TRBV9	TRBD1	TRBJ1-1	TGTGCCAGCAGCGTAGGGGACAGGGGGCAGGCTTTCTTT	CASSVGDRGQAFF
16	once	TRBV28	TRBD2	TRBJ2-7	TGTGCCAGCAGCTCCCTACTAGCGGGAGCAGAGGACGAGCAGTACTTC	CASSSLLAGAEDEQYF
17	-	TRBV19	TRBD2	TRBJ2-1	TGTGCCAGTAGTTCGGGACTAGCGGGGAATCCCTACAATGAGCAGTTCTTC	CASSSGLAGNPYNEQFF
16	once	TRBV30	TRBD1	TRBJ1-6	TGTGCCTGGAGTACAGGGGGCTGGGGCGGTAATTCACCCCTCCACTTT	CAWSTGGWGGNSPLHF
13	-	TRBV6-1	-	TRBJ1-1	TGTGCCAGCAGTGATAGTGGGAACACTGAAGCTTTCTTT	CASSDSGNTEAFF